This passage covers 14 T cell receptor beta chains from one sample sequenced in a study of T cell responses to AZD1222 COVID-19 vaccine. Only in-frame clones appear in the TCRdb table, and some are missing; sequencing was by immunoSEQ multiplex PCR. The sample contains 130,000 or so clones, about 89% of which appear only once. The input for sequencing was peripheral blood, taken on day 0 of AZD1222 vaccination. Receptor source: an adult in good health.

This rearrangement joins TRBV29-1 to TRBJ2-5; D might be TRBD2 (5 bases). V was trimmed by 5 bases and J by 5 bases, leaving 15 bases between them. CDR3 length: 13 amino acids. Germline CDR1 reads SQVTM; CDR2 reads ANQGSEA. The CDR3 protein is CSVSRPRGETQYF. The DNA of the CDR3 is TGCAGCGTTTCGCGGCCCCGCGGGGAGACCCAGTACTTC.

The chain employs TRBV2 and TRBJ2-1; TRBD1 might be the D (5 bases). V lost 3 bases to trimming and J lost 3 bases, with 18 bases between them. In germline, CDR1 is SNHLY, CDR2 FYNNEI. The CDR3 has 17 amino acids. The CDR3 nucleotides are TGTGCCAGCAGTGATAGGGCCCCCCCGGACATCTACAATGAGCAGTTCTTC. Its protein product is CASSDRAPPDIYNEQFF.

This chain uses TRBV6-5 with TRBJ2-3; TRBD1 aligns across 7 bases. CDR3 length: 14 residues. CDR1 is MNHEY and CDR2 is SVGAGI in the germline V gene. Trimming took 4 bases from V and 4 from J; bases not matched to a gene: 5. CDR3 protein: CASSSGGVADTQYF. CDR3 in DNA: TGTGCCAGCAGTTCAGGGGGAGTGGCAGATACGCAGTATTTT.

The chain employs TRBV6-6 and TRBJ1-1; D is ambiguous. V gave up 5 bases and J gave up 3 bases, with 10 bases separating them. This CDR3 contains 13 residues. Germline CDR1 is MNHNY and CDR2 is SVGAGI (reference sequence). The CDR3 sequence is CASSRTVDTEAFF. The CDR3 bases are TGTGCCAGCAGTCGGACTGTGGACACTGAAGCTTTCTTT.

The rearrangement joins TRBV12-5 to TRBJ1-1; 7 bases are shared with TRBD1. V trimming: 7 bases; J trimming: 2 bases; junction bases outside the gene matches: 10. The germline V gene encodes CDR1 LGHNT and CDR2 FRNRAP. The length of the CDR3 is 15 residues. In nucleotides, the CDR3 is TGTGCTAGTGCCCCCACTCGGGACAGCAACACTGAAGCTTTCTTT. Protein sequence: CASAPTRDSNTEAFF. Looking up the rest from reference TRBV12-5 and TRBJ1-1 gives the full variable domain: DARVTQTPRHKVTEMGQEVTMRCQPILGHNTVFWYRQTMMQGLELLAYFRNRAPLDDSGMPKDRFSAEMPDATLATLKIQPSEPRDSAVYFCASAPTRDSNTEAFFGQGTRLTVV.

The chain recombines TRBV29-1 with TRBJ1-1, with 7 bases fitting TRBD1. This CDR3 region has 13 residues. J lost 4 bases, V lost 3 bases, and 5 bases had no gene match. Germline loops: CDR1 SQVTM, CDR2 ANQGSEA. The CDR3 protein is CSVDLQGGTEAFF. For the CDR3, the DNA is TGCAGCGTTGACCTCCAGGGGGGCACTGAAGCTTTCTTT.

V usage is TRBV19 and J usage is TRBJ1-5; D not certain. Per the germline V gene, CDR1 is LNHDA and CDR2 is SQIVND (reference sequence). The CDR3 loop spans 15 amino acids. Trimming cost V 2 bases and J 4 bases, with 12 bases left between them. CDR3 sequence reads: CASSISSNKNQPQHF. DNA of the CDR3: TGTGCCAGTAGTATATCCAGTAATAAAAATCAGCCCCAGCATTTT.

This chain links TRBV7-9 with TRBJ1-1; D is uncertain. Per germline, CDR1 SEHNR and CDR2 FQNEAQ (reference sequence). Trimming left V 5 bases short and J 1 base short, with 8 bases between. CDR3 length: 13 amino acids. The CDR3 spells CASSLRWNTEAFF. For the CDR3, the DNA is TGTGCCAGCAGCCTCCGATGGAACACTGAAGCTTTCTTT.

V and J are TRBV27 and TRBJ2-7, with 9 bases lining up with TRBD1. The CDR3 covers 14 residues. Looked up from germline, CDR1 is MNHEY and CDR2 is SMNVEV (reference sequence). Trimming cost V 5 bases and J 5 bases; bases outside gene matches: 7. CDR3: CASSPRDRANEQYF. The CDR3 DNA sequence: TGTGCCAGCAGTCCCCGGGACAGGGCCAACGAGCAGTACTTC.

J is TRBJ2-7 and V is TRBV6-5, with 11 bases that match TRBD1. Per the germline V gene, CDR1 is MNHEY and CDR2 is SVGAGI. This CDR3 is built from 14 residues. Trimming at V came to 6 bases and at J to 4 bases, leaving 5 bases not matched to a gene. The CDR3 loop reads CASSSGTGGYEQYF. CDR3 sequence (DNA): TGTGCCAGCAGCTCCGGGACAGGGGGATACGAGCAGTACTTC.

The chain has TRBV28 and TRBJ2-2, with D possibly being TRBD2 (6 bases). The CDR3 covers 15 residues. Germline loops: CDR1 MDHEN, CDR2 SYDVKM. Deletions cut 8 bases from V and 4 bases from J, with 17 bases between. DNA of the CDR3: TGTGCCAGCGGAGGGGTAATGCGAGGCACCGGGGAGCTGTTTTTT. Translated, it gives CASGGVMRGTGELFF.

For this clone: The sample holds other DNA sequences that translate to the same CDR3. This rearrangement joins TRBV7-9 to TRBJ1-1; perhaps TRBD1 as D (6 bases). The CDR3 consists of 12 residues. Germline V gene data show CDR1 as SEHNR and CDR2 as FQNEAQ (reference sequence). V was shortened by 1 base and J by 11 bases, with 11 bases between the two germline ends. The CDR3 DNA reads TGTGCCAGCAGCTTAGGGGGAAGGGGGGCTTTCTTT. Encoded protein: CASSLGGRGAFF.

The rearrangement joins TRBV2 to TRBJ2-5, with D possibly TRBD1 on 6 matching bases. CDR3 length: 14 residues. V was cut by 6 bases and J by 0 bases, with 11 bases left in between. Germline CDR1 reads SNHLY; CDR2 reads FYNNEI. The CDR3 protein is CASRAGQYQETQYF. The CDR3 DNA is TGTGCCAGCAGGGCAGGACAGTACCAAGAGACCCAGTACTTC.

In this sample, this clone turned up once. The rearrangement joins TRBV2 to TRBJ1-1; the D is unclear. V was clipped by 3 bases and J by 3 bases, with 11 bases between them. This CDR3 has 14 amino acids. Per germline, CDR1 SNHLY and CDR2 FYNNEI. The CDR3 DNA reads as TGTGCCAGCAGTGATCGGGGTGGAGACACTGAAGCTTTCTTT. It yields the protein CASSDRGGDTEAFF.